The following is a T cell receptor (beta chain) sequence with its context. Researchers report isolating at least 6.5 million PBMCs per sample. Using a J-beta primer mix together with a sample-barcoded 5' primer, a second PCR was run for roughly 6 to 12 cycles. Carrying 12 random nucleotides, a template-switch adaptor labeled each individual cDNA molecule. Each single sample gave us at least 2.5 million CDR3-containing paired-end reads. MiXCR, applied by TCRdb to the 5' RACE reads, yields one record per CDR3 protein. The sample carries roughly 1,800,000 distinct CDR3 sequences, approximately 50% recorded once. The data originate from a study of blood T cells in healthy people across ages. V shed 2 bases and J 0 bases; nucleotides not matched to a gene: 7. This CDR3 region has 19 residues. From germline, CDR1 is SGHTA and CDR2 FQGNSA.

The receptor was derived from a woman between 40 and 55 years old in good health. Material: blood. This rearrangement joins TRBV7-2 to TRBJ2-1; the match to TRBD2 covers 13 bases. The CDR3, as DNA: TGTGCCAGCAGCTTACCGACTAGCGGGGGGCTCCTCTCCTACAATGAGCAGTTCTTC. Its protein product is CASSLPTSGGLLSYNEQFF.